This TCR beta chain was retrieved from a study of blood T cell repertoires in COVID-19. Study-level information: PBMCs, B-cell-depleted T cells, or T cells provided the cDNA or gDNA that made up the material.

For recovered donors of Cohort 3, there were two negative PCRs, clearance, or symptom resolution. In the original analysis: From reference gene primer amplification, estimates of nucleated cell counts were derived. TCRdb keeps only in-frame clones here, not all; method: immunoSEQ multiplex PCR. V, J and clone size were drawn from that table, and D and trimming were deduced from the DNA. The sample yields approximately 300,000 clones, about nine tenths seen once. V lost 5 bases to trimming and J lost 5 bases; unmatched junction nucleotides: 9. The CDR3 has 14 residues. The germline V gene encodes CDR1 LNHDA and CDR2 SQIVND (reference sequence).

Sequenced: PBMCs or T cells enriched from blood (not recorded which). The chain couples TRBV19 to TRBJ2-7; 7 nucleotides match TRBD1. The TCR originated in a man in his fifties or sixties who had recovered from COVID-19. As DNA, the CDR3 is TGTGCCAGTAGTTCGGGCAGGGGGTTAAACGAGCAGTACTTC. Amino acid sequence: CASSSGRGLNEQYF.